The sequence of this T cell receptor (beta chain) was determined in a study of STAT5B mutations in CD4+ large granular lymphocyte leukemia. Trimming took off 3 bases at V and 9 bases at J, with 12 bases between the two ends. CDR1 and CDR2 (germline): MRHNA, SNTAGT. This CDR3 is 14 amino acids long. The survey-level immunoSEQ assay was used. Assay: immunoSEQ multiplex PCR; the TCRdb copy retains only in-frame clones and omits some. The sample contains about 40,000 clones, roughly 79% of which appear only once. Comment on this clone: Its antigen remains unknown.

Study-wide points: 8/27 top patient clones versus 2/35 control clones were TRBV06-family. The CD4+ versus CD8+ T-LGLL clonality difference may reflect limited sample size.

This chain uses TRBV6-4 with TRBJ1-6; D may be TRBD1 (5 bases). The sequenced sample consisted of CD4+ T cells from blood buffy coats. This receptor was taken from a human donor in good health. For the CDR3, the DNA is TGTGCCAGCAGTGAGGGGGGGAGTACTTCACCCCTCCACTTT. Amino acid sequence: CASSEGGSTSPLHF.